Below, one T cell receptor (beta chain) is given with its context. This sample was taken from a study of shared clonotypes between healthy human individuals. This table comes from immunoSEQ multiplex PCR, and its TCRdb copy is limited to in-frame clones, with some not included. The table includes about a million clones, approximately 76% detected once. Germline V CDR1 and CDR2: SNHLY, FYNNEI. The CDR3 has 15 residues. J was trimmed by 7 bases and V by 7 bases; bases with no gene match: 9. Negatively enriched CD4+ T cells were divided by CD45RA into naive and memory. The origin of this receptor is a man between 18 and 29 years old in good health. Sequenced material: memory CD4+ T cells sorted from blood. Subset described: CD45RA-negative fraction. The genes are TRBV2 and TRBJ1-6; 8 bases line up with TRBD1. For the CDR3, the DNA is TGTGCCAGCACCCCCAGAGACAGGGGAAATTCACCCCTCCACTTT. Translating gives CASTPRDRGNSPLHF.